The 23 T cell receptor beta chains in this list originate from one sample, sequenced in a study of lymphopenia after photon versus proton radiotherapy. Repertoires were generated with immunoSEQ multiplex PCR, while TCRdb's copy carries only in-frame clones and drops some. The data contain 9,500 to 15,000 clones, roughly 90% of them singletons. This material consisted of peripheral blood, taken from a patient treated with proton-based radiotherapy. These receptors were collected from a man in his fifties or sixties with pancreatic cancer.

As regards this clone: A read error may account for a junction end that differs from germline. As DNA, the CDR3 is TGTGCCGGCAGTGAAACTCGCAGACAGCCCCAGCATTTT. This translates into CAGSETRRQPQHF. The chain employs TRBV2 and TRBJ1-5; D not resolved. CDR1 SNHLY and CDR2 FYNNEI come from the germline V gene. CDR3 size: 13 residues.

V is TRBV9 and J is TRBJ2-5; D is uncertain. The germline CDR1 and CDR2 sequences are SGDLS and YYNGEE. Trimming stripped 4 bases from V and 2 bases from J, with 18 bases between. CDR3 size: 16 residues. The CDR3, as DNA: TGTGCCAGCAGCCCTCCCGGGTCCCTTTTGCAAGAGACCCAGTACTTC. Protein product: CASSPPGSLLQETQYF.

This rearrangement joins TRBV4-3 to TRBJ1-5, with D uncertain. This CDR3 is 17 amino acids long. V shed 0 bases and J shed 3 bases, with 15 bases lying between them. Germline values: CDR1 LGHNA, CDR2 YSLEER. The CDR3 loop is CASSQEARFPYNQPQHF. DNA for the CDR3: TGCGCCAGCAGCCAAGAGGCGCGATTCCCCTACAATCAGCCCCAGCATTTT.

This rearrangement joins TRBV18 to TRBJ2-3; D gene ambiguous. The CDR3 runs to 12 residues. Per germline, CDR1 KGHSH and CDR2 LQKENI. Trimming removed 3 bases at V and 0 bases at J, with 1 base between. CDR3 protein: CASSPSTDTQYF. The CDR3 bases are TGTGCCAGCTCACCGAGCACAGATACGCAGTATTTT.

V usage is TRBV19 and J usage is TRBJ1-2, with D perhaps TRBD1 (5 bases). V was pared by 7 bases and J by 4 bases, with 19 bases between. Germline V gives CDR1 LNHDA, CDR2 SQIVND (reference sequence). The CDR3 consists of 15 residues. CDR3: CASTPGQTNFYGYTF. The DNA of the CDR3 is TGTGCCAGTACCCCGGGGCAGACAAATTTCTATGGCTACACCTTC. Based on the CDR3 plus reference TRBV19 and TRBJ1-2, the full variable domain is DGGITQSPKYLFRKEGQNVTLSCEQNLNHDAMYWYRQDPGQGLRLIYYSQIVNDFQKGDIAEGYSVSREKKESFPLTVTSAQKNPTAFYLCASTPGQTNFYGYTFGSGTRLTVV.

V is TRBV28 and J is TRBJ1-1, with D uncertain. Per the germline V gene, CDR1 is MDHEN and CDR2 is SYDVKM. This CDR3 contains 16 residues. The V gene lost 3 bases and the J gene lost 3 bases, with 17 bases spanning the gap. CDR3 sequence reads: CASSFPQSQSYTEAFF. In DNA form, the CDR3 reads TGTGCCAGCAGTTTCCCACAGTCACAGTCATACACTGAAGCTTTCTTT.

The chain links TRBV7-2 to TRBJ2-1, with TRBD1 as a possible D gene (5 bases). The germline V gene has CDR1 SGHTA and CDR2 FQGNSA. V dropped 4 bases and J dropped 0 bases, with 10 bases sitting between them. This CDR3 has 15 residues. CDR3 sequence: CASSSRQSSYNEQFF. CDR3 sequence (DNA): TGTGCCAGCAGCTCCCGACAGAGCTCCTACAATGAGCAGTTCTTC.

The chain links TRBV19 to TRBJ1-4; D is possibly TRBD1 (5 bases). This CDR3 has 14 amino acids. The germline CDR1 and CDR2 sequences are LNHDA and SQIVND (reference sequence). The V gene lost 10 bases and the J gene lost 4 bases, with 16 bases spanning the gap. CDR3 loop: CATRVRGINEKLFF. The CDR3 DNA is TGTGCCACCCGGGTTCGGGGGATTAATGAAAAACTGTTTTTT.

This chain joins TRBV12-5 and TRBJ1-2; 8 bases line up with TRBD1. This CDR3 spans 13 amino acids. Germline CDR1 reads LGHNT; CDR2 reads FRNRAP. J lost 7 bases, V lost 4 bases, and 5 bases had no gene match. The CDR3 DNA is TGTGCTAGTGGTTCGGACAGGGTCGCTGGCTACACCTTC. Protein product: CASGSDRVAGYTF.

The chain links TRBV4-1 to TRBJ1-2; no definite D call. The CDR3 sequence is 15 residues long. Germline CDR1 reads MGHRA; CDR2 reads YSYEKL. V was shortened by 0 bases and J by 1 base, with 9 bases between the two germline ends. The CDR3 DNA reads TGCGCCAGCAGCCAAGATTTACCGGTTAACTATGGCTACACCTTC. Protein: CASSQDLPVNYGYTF.

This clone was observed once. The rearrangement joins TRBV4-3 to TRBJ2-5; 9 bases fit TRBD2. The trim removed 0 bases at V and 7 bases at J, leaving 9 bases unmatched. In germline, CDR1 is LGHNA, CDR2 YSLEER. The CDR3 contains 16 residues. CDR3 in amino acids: CASSQDRGGRAGTQYF. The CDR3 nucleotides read TGCGCCAGCAGCCAAGATAGGGGCGGGAGGGCCGGGACCCAGTACTTC.

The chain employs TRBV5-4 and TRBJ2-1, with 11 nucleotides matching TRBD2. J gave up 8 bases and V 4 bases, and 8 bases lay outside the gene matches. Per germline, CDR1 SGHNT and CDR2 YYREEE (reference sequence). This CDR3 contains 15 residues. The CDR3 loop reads CASSPSSGRQYEQFF. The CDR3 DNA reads TGTGCCAGCAGCCCATCTAGCGGGAGGCAGTATGAGCAGTTCTTC.

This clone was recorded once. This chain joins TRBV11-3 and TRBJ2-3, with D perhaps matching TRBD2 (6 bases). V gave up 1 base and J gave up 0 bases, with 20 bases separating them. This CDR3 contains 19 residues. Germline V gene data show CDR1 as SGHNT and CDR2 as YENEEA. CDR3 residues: CASSLGLGTTTTSTDTQYF. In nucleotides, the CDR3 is TGTGCCAGCAGCTTAGGACTAGGCACAACAACTACTAGCACAGATACGCAGTATTTT.

The CDR3 DNA sequence: TGTGCCAGCAGCGTCGGACTAGCGGGAGAGAATGAGCAGTTCTTC. This encodes CASSVGLAGENEQFF. V usage is TRBV5-5 and J usage is TRBJ2-1; TRBD2 agrees at 13 bases. V trimming: 4 bases; J trimming: 7 bases; junction bases outside the gene matches: 5. CDR3 length: 15 amino acids. Germline values: CDR1 SGHKS, CDR2 YYEKEE (reference sequence).

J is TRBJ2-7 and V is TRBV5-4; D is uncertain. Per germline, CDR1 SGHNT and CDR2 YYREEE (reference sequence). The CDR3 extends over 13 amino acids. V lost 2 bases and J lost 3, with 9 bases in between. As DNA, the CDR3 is TGTGCCAGCAGCTTCTCCAGGAGCTACGAGCAGTACTTC. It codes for CASSFSRSYEQYF.

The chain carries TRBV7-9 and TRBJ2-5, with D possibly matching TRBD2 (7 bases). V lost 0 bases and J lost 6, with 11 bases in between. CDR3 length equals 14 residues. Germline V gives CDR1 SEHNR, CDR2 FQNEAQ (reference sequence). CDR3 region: CASSLAGGLKTQYF. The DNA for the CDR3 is TGTGCCAGCAGCTTAGCCGGGGGGCTAAAGACCCAGTACTTC.

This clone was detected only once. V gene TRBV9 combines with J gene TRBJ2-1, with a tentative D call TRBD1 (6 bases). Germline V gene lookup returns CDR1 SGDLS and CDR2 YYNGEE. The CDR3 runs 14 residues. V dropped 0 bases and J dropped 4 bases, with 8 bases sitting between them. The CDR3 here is CASSVEDSYNEQFF. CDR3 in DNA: TGTGCCAGCAGCGTAGAGGACAGTTACAATGAGCAGTTCTTC.

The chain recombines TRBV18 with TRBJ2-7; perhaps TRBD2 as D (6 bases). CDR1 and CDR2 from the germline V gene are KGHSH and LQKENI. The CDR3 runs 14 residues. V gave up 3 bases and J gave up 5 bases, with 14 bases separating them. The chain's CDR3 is CASSPRLEKNEQYF. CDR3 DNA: TGTGCCAGCTCACCTAGACTAGAAAAAAACGAGCAGTACTTC.

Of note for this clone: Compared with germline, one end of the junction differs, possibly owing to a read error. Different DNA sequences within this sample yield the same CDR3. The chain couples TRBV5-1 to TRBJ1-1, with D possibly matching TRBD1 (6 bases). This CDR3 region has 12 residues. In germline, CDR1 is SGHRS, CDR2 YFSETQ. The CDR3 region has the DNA TGCGCCAGCAGTGGCCGGGACACTGAGGCTTTCTTT. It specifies CASSGRDTEAFF.

The CDR3 coding sequence is TGTGCCAGCAGCAAAGGACAGAACCTTATGAACACTGAAGCTTTCTTT. Residues: CASSKGQNLMNTEAFF. The chain recombines TRBV7-9 with TRBJ1-1; tentative D call: TRBD1 (6 bases). The CDR3 is 16 residues long. CDR1 is SEHNR, CDR2 FQNEAQ, per germline (reference sequence). V was trimmed by 5 bases and J by 0 bases, leaving 16 bases between them.

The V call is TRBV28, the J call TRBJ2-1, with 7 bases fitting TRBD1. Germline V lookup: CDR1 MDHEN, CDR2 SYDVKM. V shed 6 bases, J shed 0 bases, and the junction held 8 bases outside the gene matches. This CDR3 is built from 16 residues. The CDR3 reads CASSTGADSSYNEQFF. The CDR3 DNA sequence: TGTGCCAGCAGCACAGGGGCCGACAGCTCCTACAATGAGCAGTTCTTC. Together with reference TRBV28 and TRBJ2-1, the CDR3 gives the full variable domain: DVKVTQSSRYLVKRTGEKVFLECVQDMDHENMFWYRQDPGLGLRLIYFSYDVKMKEKGDIPEGYSVSREKKERFSLILESASTNQTSMYLCASSTGADSSYNEQFFGPGTRLTVL.

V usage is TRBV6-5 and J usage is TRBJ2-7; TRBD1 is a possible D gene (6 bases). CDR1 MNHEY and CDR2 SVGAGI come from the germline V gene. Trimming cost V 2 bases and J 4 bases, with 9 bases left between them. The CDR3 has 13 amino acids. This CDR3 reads CASSYEDRYEQYF. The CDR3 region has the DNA TGTGCCAGCAGTTACGAGGACAGATACGAGCAGTACTTC.

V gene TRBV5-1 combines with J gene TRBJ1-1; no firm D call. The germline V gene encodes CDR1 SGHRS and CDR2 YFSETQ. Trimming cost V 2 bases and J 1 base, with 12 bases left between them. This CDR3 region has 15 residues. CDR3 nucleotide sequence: TGCGCCAGCAGCTTCTCAGGAGGGTGGAACACTGAAGCTTTCTTT. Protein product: CASSFSGGWNTEAFF.